This is a list of T cell receptor beta chains from one sample in a study of PD-1 blockade in mismatch repair-deficient tumors. Sequenced by immunoSEQ multiplex PCR; TCRdb stores in-frame clones only, minus some. Here the sample spans about 38,000 clones, 70% to 80% being singletons. The input for sequencing was peripheral blood, taken 4 weeks after starting pembrolizumab. These receptors were collected from an adult with mismatch repair-deficient cancer. Each CDR3 is given without its conserved first and last residue. Some rows have no size entry. The others give once, few or many, or a class for an expanded clone.

CDR3	size	V	J
ASSGTDSSTDTQY	NA	TRBV19	TRBJ2-3
ASTAGPVFRTEAF	NA	TRBV5-8	TRBJ1-1
ASSVGTENTGELF	NA	TRBV7-9	TRBJ2-2
ASSQGGHDTQY	NA	TRBV4-3	TRBJ2-3
ASSLALAVYEQF	few	TRBV7-9	TRBJ2-1
ASSGPAGVRNEQF	NA	TRBV2	TRBJ2-1
ASRPVDSNTEAF	NA	TRBV7-2	TRBJ1-1
ASRPEGYGKNIQY	NA	TRBV6-5	TRBJ2-4
ASSTGLAEYNEQF	NA	TRBV7-8	TRBJ2-1
ASRRVSLLADEETQY	NA	TRBV28	TRBJ2-5
ASSFGGLNIQY	NA	TRBV28	TRBJ2-4
ASSITSGPDNEQF	NA	TRBV19	TRBJ2-1
ASSLGQGAVDTQY	NA	TRBV5-1	TRBJ2-3
ATSRVSSSYNEQF	NA	TRBV15	TRBJ2-1
ASSLTLGAGIHNEQF	NA	TRBV7-2	TRBJ2-1
ASSPVGAEETQY	NA	TRBV18	TRBJ2-5
ASSVGATHSSTDTQY	NA	TRBV9	TRBJ2-3
ASSYSSNTEAF	few	TRBV6-5	TRBJ1-1
ASSFGGSSKNIQY	NA	TRBV5-6	TRBJ2-4
AWSLAAGPEAF	NA	TRBV30	TRBJ1-1
ASGDSGRVYEQY	NA	TRBV27	TRBJ2-7
ASSGQGNTGELF	NA	TRBV19	TRBJ2-2
ASSQDVDGANVLT	NA	TRBV4-2	TRBJ2-6